The source of this TCR beta chain is a study of T cells in Graves' hyperthyroidism and ophthalmopathy (dated by TCRdb to the late 2010s). About the investigation overall: Peripheral blood was sampled at the time of initial diagnosis, prior to any treatment. To identify distinguishing TCR V-J signatures, a discovery cohort of around 100 patients was used, comprising 40 to 45 with Graves' ophthalmopathy and approximately 57 with stable Graves' hyperthyroidism. An independent validation cohort of around 20 hyperthyroidism patients and over 15 patients who later progressed to ophthalmopathy tested prospective prediction of ophthalmopathy. For training and testing, the 80 to 100 patients in the discovery cohort were randomly divided in a 7:3 ratio. The study also compared thyroid tissue and blood T-cell repertoires from more than 5 Graves' hyperthyroidism patients. After blood sampling, hyperthyroidism patients were treated with methimazole at a starting dose of 30 mg daily, and ophthalmopathy patients were treated with high-dose intravenous methylprednisolone. The paper reports TCR Vbeta CDR3 sequencing of some 140 peripheral blood samples: some 41 ophthalmopathy, roughly 80 hyperthyroidism and some 17 progressor patients.

CDR1 is given as MNHNS and CDR2 as SASEGT, both from the germline V gene. The CDR3 contains 16 residues, cysteine and phenylalanine counted. Only the CDR3 part of the read is kept: 48 bases, read in frame from the first base. Amplification of TCR beta CDR3 regions was carried out from RNA transcripts. For the first round of RT-PCR on the TCR CDR3, the HTBI primer set was used together with the Qiagen OneStep RT-PCR kit. Libraries were constructed in a second round of multiplex PCR, after which size selection and purification were performed. Sequencing of the libraries was done on an Illumina HiSeq2000 using paired-end 100 bp reads. The original pipeline was this. Raw data were processed with SOAPnuke, discarding reads with adapters, uncalled bases, mean Phred below 15, or no exact constant-primer or identifier match. COPE v1.2.5 was used to merge the high-quality paired reads, and each unique nucleotide sequence was defined as a clonotype. MiTCR v1.1 was used to align clonotypes to the IMGT TRBV, TRBD and TRBJ reference segments. The analysis was restricted to V-J combinations with a frequency above 0.0001, which together covered approximately 99% of the repertoires. The TCS score was defined as the ratio of F50 (clonal expansion) to E x V (chaos), calculated using BLOSUM62-based TCRdist between CDR3 peptides within each V-J. Welch's t-statistics and random forest reduced roughly 530 V-J features to around 14, which were used in a naive Bayes classifier (R e1071). The public reads were reprocessed in TCRdb via fastp at Q25 and MiXCR, keeping in-frame beta chains. Identical CDR3 protein sequences are pooled into one entry, listed with their most common genes and DNA. Here the V and J calls rest on TCRdb's processing, not on the authors' analysis. The sample table lists about 150,000 distinct CDR3 sequences, 22% of them with a count of one. The top ten hold 65% to 80% of the sample.

The hyperthyroidism patients were between 18 and 65 years old and newly diagnosed, with a disease duration of less than 2 months. Any patient with an uncontrolled infection, another autoimmune disease, pregnancy or lactation was excluded. Diagnoses were established on the basis of clinical symptoms, serum thyroxine and TRAb, thyroid ultrasound, and orbital computed tomography. Blood from progressor patients was drawn when they were first diagnosed with hyperthyroidism, before any ophthalmopathy symptoms appeared. Ficoll-Paque density gradient centrifugation was used to isolate PBMCs from about 10 ml of fresh peripheral blood. Progressor patients were initially diagnosed with Graves' hyperthyroidism and developed ophthalmopathy during follow-up. Total RNA was extracted with Trizol reagent, and quality was checked on an Agilent 2100 Bioanalyzer. The research as a whole found: Most expanded thyroid clonotypes (frequency above 0.001) were also detected in blood, a finding suggesting that blood repertoires may reflect thyroid immune responses. A 13 V-J signature model separated ophthalmopathy from stable hyperthyroidism, with roughly 88% sensitivity and 81.08% specificity in cross-validation and 80%/75% in testing. In validation, the model predicted progression to ophthalmopathy a median of roughly 6.1 months before onset, with roughly 70% sensitivity and roughly 72% specificity. Sample size was not statistically predetermined, and investigators were not blinded to group allocation.

A note on this clonotype: Its antigen is not yet known. One base away lies a much larger clone, so this may be a sequencing read error.

Material for sequencing was blood. The V gene is TRBV6-1 and the J gene is TRBJ2-3, with 12 central nucleotides matching TRBD2. The clonotype was recovered from a woman in her forties or fifties with Graves' hyperthyroidism that later progressed to Graves' ophthalmopathy. The DNA sequence is given as TGTGCCAGCAGTCGGATGACTAGCGGGAGCACAGAAACGCAGTATTTT. It is translated as CASSRMTSGSTETQYF.